This entry lists 12 T cell receptor beta chains sequenced from one sample in a study of blood T cell repertoires in COVID-19. Produced via immunoSEQ multiplex PCR; TCRdb's table is partial and in-frame only. The sample has some 130,000 clones, under 80% seen once. Sequencing was done on a sample of peripheral blood. The receptors were sampled from an elderly man with acute or convalescent COVID-19.

Concerning this clone itself: The junction shows a germline mismatch at one end, possibly a read error. The rearrangement uses TRBV6-6 and TRBJ2-5, with TRBD2 matching over 11 bases. In germline, CDR1 is MNHNY, CDR2 SVGAGI (reference sequence). The CDR3 is 17 residues long. As DNA, the CDR3 is TGTGCCAGCAGTCACATTCTCGGGACTAGCGGACCAGAGGCCCAGTACTTC. Protein sequence: CASSHILGTSGPEAQYF.

The rearrangement links TRBV7-9 to TRBJ2-7; no reliable D call. With 0 bases removed from V and 2 bases from J, the gap between germline ends came to 11 bases. The CDR3 consists of 15 residues. The germline CDR1 and CDR2 sequences are SEHNR and FQNEAQ (reference sequence). The CDR3 DNA reads TGTGCCAGCAGCTTAGCCCCGAGAAAAACCTACGAGCAGTACTTC. Protein product: CASSLAPRKTYEQYF.

This chain joins TRBV7-2 and TRBJ1-2; 9 positions match TRBD1. V dropped 5 bases and J dropped 8; count of bases not matched to a gene: 12. Germline V gene sequence: CDR1 SGHTA, CDR2 FQGNSA. This CDR3 has 15 residues. The CDR3 bases are TGTGCCAGCAGCCCCGAAAACAGGGGGCGTATGGGCTACACCTTC. Protein product: CASSPENRGRMGYTF. Full variable domain (missing parts from reference TRBV7-2 and TRBJ1-2): GAGVSQSPSNKVTEKGKDVELRCDPISGHTALYWYRQSLGQGLEFLIYFQGNSAPDKSGLPSDRFSAERTGGSVSTLTIQRTQQEDSAVYLCASSPENRGRMGYTFGSGTRLTVV.

The genes are TRBV10-3 and TRBJ2-3, with D perhaps matching TRBD2 (5 bases). This CDR3 comprises 14 residues. Germline-derived CDR1 and CDR2 are ENHRY and SYGVKD. V gave up 6 bases and J gave up 4 bases, with 14 bases separating them. The CDR3 here is CAIRGVVQADTQYF. The CDR3 DNA sequence: TGTGCCATCAGGGGAGTAGTTCAGGCAGATACGCAGTATTTT.

Of note for this clone: A junction end diverges from the germline sequence, so it may reflect a read error. The V gene is TRBV5-5, the J gene TRBJ1-2, with 9 bases aligning to TRBD1. This CDR3 is 18 amino acids long. Germline V gives CDR1 SGHKS, CDR2 YYEKEE (reference sequence). The CDR3 here is CVSSFAPPGGGTGYGYTF. The CDR3 DNA follows: TGTGTCAGCAGCTTTGCCCCCCCGGGAGGAGGGACAGGGTATGGCTACACCTTC. Together with reference TRBV5-5 and TRBJ1-2, the CDR3 gives the full variable domain: DAGVTQSPTHLIKTRGQQVTLRCSPISGHKSVSWYQQVLGQGPQFIFQYYEKEERGRGNFPDRFSARQFPNYSSELNVNALLLGDSALYLCVSSFAPPGGGTGYGYTFGSGTRLTVV.

The CDR3 here is CASSQDSAGLEAFF. Here the CDR3 DNA reads TGCGCCAGCAGCCAAGACTCCGCAGGGCTTGAAGCTTTCTTT. J is TRBJ1-1 and V is TRBV4-1; tentative D call: TRBD1 (5 bases). The CDR3 is 14 amino acids. Germline lookup yields CDR1 MGHRA and CDR2 YSYEKL. V lost 0 bases and J lost 7, with 12 bases in between.

This chain links TRBV19 with TRBJ2-6; weak D call: TRBD1 (5 bases). V lost 10 bases and J lost 0, with 16 bases in between. The germline V gene encodes CDR1 LNHDA and CDR2 SQIVND (reference sequence). The CDR3 consists of 16 residues. CDR3 sequence: CATSTGANSGANVLTF. For the CDR3, the DNA is TGTGCCACCTCAACAGGCGCCAACTCTGGGGCCAACGTCCTGACTTTC.

A single count supports this clone. This chain connects TRBV9 to TRBJ2-1, with D possibly matching TRBD2 (6 bases). The V end was cut by 1 base, the J end by 1 base, with 9 bases between. CDR3 size: 15 residues. In germline, CDR1 is SGDLS, CDR2 YYNGEE. The DNA for the CDR3 is TGTGCCAGCAGCGTAATAGGGACTTCCTACAATGAGCAGTTCTTC. It translates to CASSVIGTSYNEQFF.

A single count supports this clone. This sequence joins TRBV11-2 and TRBJ2-3; 7 bases agree with TRBD2. The germline V gene has CDR1 SGHAT and CDR2 FQNNGV. The CDR3 extends over 17 amino acids. V lost 1 base and J lost 1; bases outside the gene matches: 8. CDR3 residues: CASSLALRLARTDTQYF. In DNA, the CDR3 is TGTGCCAGCAGCTTAGCTCTTCGACTAGCCCGCACAGATACGCAGTATTTT.

The J gene is TRBJ2-2, the V gene TRBV4-1; D possibly corresponds to TRBD2 (5 bases). Germline CDR1 and CDR2: MGHRA and YSYEKL. The CDR3 has 16 amino acids. The V gene lost 0 bases and the J gene lost 2 bases, with 10 bases spanning the gap. CDR3 loop: CASSQDLRENTGELFF. CDR3 bases: TGCGCCAGCAGCCAAGATTTGAGGGAAAACACCGGGGAGCTGTTTTTT.

The chain links TRBV5-6 to TRBJ1-1; D is unresolved. The V end was cut by 6 bases, the J end by 7 bases, with 19 bases between. CDR3 size: 14 residues. Germline V gives CDR1 SGHDT, CDR2 YYEEEE. In nucleotides, the CDR3 is TGTGCCAGCATGCTGGCTGGAGCGACGGGTGAAGCTTTCTTT. Its protein product is CASMLAGATGEAFF.

V is TRBV3-1 (or the pseudogene TRBV3-2) and J is TRBJ2-5, with TRBD2 matching over 7 bases. The CDR3 runs 13 residues. J lost 4 bases, V lost 4 bases, and 3 bases had no gene match. The germline V gene encodes CDR1 LGHDT and CDR2 YNNKEL (reference sequence). The CDR3 DNA follows: TGTGCCAGCAGCCGGGGGGGGGTAGAGACCCAGTACTTC. Its translation is CASSRGGVETQYF.